Listed below are T cell receptor beta chains from one sample, sequenced in a study of Ad26.COV2.S vaccination and SARS-CoV-2 variants. Libraries were prepared by immunoSEQ multiplex PCR; TCRdb keeps only in-frame clonotypes and omits some of them. The sample contains 300,000 to 450,000 clones, about 88% of which appear only once. The sample consisted of peripheral blood, taken in a trial of Ad26.COV2.S vaccine versus placebo. The receptors derive from a person between 18 and 59 years old who received the Ad26.COV2.S COVID-19 vaccine or a placebo. Both conserved end residues are part of each CDR3. The order of the fields is V gene, D gene, clone size, J gene, CDR3 protein, CDR3 DNA. D genes are given only for firm matches. The size of a clone is reported for some rows only, either as once, few or many, or as a class for expanded clones.

v_call: TRBV7-8; d_call: TRBD2; clone_size: -; j_call: TRBJ2-2; cdr3_aa: CASSYLAGKNTGELFF; cdr3_nt: TGTGCCAGCAGCTACCTAGCGGGGAAGAACACCGGGGAGCTGTTTTTT
v_call: TRBV7-9; d_call: -; clone_size: -; j_call: TRBJ1-1; cdr3_aa: CASSLRGFTEAFF; cdr3_nt: TGTGCCAGCAGCTTGAGGGGTTTCACTGAAGCTTTCTTT
v_call: TRBV30; d_call: -; clone_size: -; j_call: TRBJ1-1; cdr3_aa: CAWSALRLRTEAFF; cdr3_nt: TGTGCCTGGAGTGCCTTGAGACTTCGAACTGAAGCTTTCTTT
v_call: TRBV9; d_call: -; clone_size: -; j_call: TRBJ2-1; cdr3_aa: CASSVESGSYNEQFF; cdr3_nt: TGTGCCAGCAGCGTAGAGAGCGGTAGCTACAATGAGCAGTTCTTC
v_call: TRBV23-1; d_call: -; clone_size: once; j_call: TRBJ1-5; cdr3_aa: CASSQARERDQPQHF; cdr3_nt: TGCGCCAGCAGTCAAGCCCGGGAGAGGGATCAGCCCCAGCATTTT
v_call: TRBV10-3; d_call: -; clone_size: -; j_call: TRBJ1-1; cdr3_aa: CAISEETQAFF; cdr3_nt: TGTGCCATCAGTGAGGAGACACAAGCTTTCTTT
v_call: TRBV24-1; d_call: TRBD2; clone_size: once; j_call: TRBJ2-1; cdr3_aa: CATSQLAGEGEQFF; cdr3_nt: TGTGCCACCAGCCAACTAGCGGGAGAAGGCGAGCAGTTCTTC
v_call: TRBV4-3; d_call: -; clone_size: -; j_call: TRBJ2-3; cdr3_aa: CASSQEVSGVDTQYF; cdr3_nt: TGCGCCAGCAGCCAAGAAGTTTCGGGCGTGGATACGCAGTATTTT
v_call: TRBV5-1; d_call: -; clone_size: -; j_call: TRBJ2-7; cdr3_aa: CASSLGDTLYEQYF; cdr3_nt: TGCGCCAGCAGCTTGGGGGACACCTTATACGAGCAGTACTTC
v_call: TRBV2; d_call: TRBD1; clone_size: -; j_call: TRBJ2-3; cdr3_aa: CASRLTGTASNTQYF; cdr3_nt: TGTGCCAGCAGGCTTACCGGGACAGCGTCTAATACGCAGTATTTT
v_call: TRBV5-4; d_call: TRBD2; clone_size: -; j_call: TRBJ2-7; cdr3_aa: CASRPLAGPYEQYF; cdr3_nt: TGTGCCAGCAGGCCACTAGCGGGCCCCTACGAGCAGTACTTC
v_call: TRBV11-2; d_call: TRBD1; clone_size: -; j_call: TRBJ1-1; cdr3_aa: CASSYSGQANTEAFF; cdr3_nt: TGTGCCAGCAGCTATTCCGGACAGGCAAACACTGAAGCTTTCTTT
v_call: TRBV6-5; d_call: TRBD1; clone_size: -; j_call: TRBJ2-3; cdr3_aa: CASRTGQGVDTQYF; cdr3_nt: TGTGCCAGCCGGACAGGACAGGGGGTGGATACGCAGTATTTT
v_call: TRBV29-1; d_call: -; clone_size: -; j_call: TRBJ1-5; cdr3_aa: CSVEFAKGQPQHF; cdr3_nt: TGCAGCGTTGAGTTTGCTAAGGGTCAGCCCCAGCATTTT
v_call: TRBV18; d_call: -; clone_size: -; j_call: TRBJ2-7; cdr3_aa: CASSLVPGHGEGYEQYF; cdr3_nt: TGTGCTAGCTCACTCGTCCCGGGACACGGTGAGGGCTACGAGCAGTACTTC
v_call: TRBV4-1; d_call: -; clone_size: -; j_call: TRBJ1-1; cdr3_aa: CASRNRAADTEAFF; cdr3_nt: TGCGCCAGCAGGAACAGGGCAGCGGACACTGAAGCTTTCTTT
v_call: TRBV6-5; d_call: TRBD1; clone_size: -; j_call: TRBJ1-6; cdr3_aa: CASMRDSNSPLHF; cdr3_nt: TGTGCCAGCATGAGGGACAGCAATTCACCCCTCCACTTT
v_call: TRBV5-1; d_call: -; clone_size: -; j_call: TRBJ2-7; cdr3_aa: CASSLAGNYEQYF; cdr3_nt: TGCGCCAGCAGCTTGGCGGGGAACTACGAGCAGTACTTC
v_call: TRBV12-5; d_call: -; clone_size: -; j_call: TRBJ2-3; cdr3_aa: CASGLWPEADTQYF; cdr3_nt: TGTGCTAGTGGTTTGTGGCCTGAGGCAGATACGCAGTATTTT
v_call: TRBV30; d_call: -; clone_size: -; j_call: TRBJ1-3; cdr3_aa: CAWRPRTRSGNTIYF; cdr3_nt: TGTGCCTGGAGACCCCGGACCCGCTCTGGAAACACCATATATTTT
v_call: TRBV5-1; d_call: -; clone_size: -; j_call: TRBJ1-2; cdr3_aa: CASSTDTGNYGYTF; cdr3_nt: TGCGCCAGCAGCACCGATACAGGGAACTATGGCTACACCTTC
v_call: TRBV30; d_call: -; clone_size: -; j_call: TRBJ1-1; cdr3_aa: CAWSVLGVNTEAFF; cdr3_nt: TGTGCCTGGAGTGTACTGGGGGTGAACACTGAAGCTTTCTTT
v_call: TRBV2; d_call: -; clone_size: -; j_call: TRBJ1-1; cdr3_aa: CASTPLMGGVETEAFF; cdr3_nt: TGTGCCAGCACACCCCTTATGGGGGGGGTCGAAACTGAAGCTTTCTTT
v_call: TRBV6-1; d_call: -; clone_size: -; j_call: TRBJ1-2; cdr3_aa: CASSDRVGYGYTF; cdr3_nt: TGTGCCAGCAGTGACAGGGTCGGGTATGGCTACACCTTC
v_call: TRBV6-2/TRBV6-3; d_call: TRBD1; clone_size: -; j_call: TRBJ2-7; cdr3_aa: CASSYPDRAYEQYF; cdr3_nt: TGTGCCAGCAGTTACCCGGACAGGGCGTACGAGCAGTACTTC
v_call: TRBV6-5; d_call: -; clone_size: -; j_call: TRBJ1-2; cdr3_aa: CASSYSGAAGYTF; cdr3_nt: TGTGCCAGCAGTTACTCGGGGGCGGCTGGCTACACCTTC
v_call: TRBV28; d_call: TRBD1; clone_size: -; j_call: TRBJ2-2; cdr3_aa: CASSLPGQETGLLGSIWTGELFF; cdr3_nt: TGTGCCAGCAGTTTACCCGGACAGGAAACAGGACTCCTTGGAAGTATCTGGACCGGGGAGCTGTTTTTT
v_call: TRBV28; d_call: -; clone_size: few; j_call: TRBJ1-3; cdr3_aa: CASSPPPGNTIYF; cdr3_nt: TGTGCCAGCAGTCCACCGCCGGGAAACACCATATATTTT
v_call: TRBV30; d_call: -; clone_size: -; j_call: TRBJ1-2; cdr3_aa: CAVTAYGYTF; cdr3_nt: TGTGCCGTGACCGCGTACGGCTACACCTTC
v_call: TRBV10-1; d_call: TRBD1; clone_size: -; j_call: TRBJ2-5; cdr3_aa: CASSDGDRGAQYF; cdr3_nt: TGCGCCAGCAGTGATGGGGACAGGGGTGCCCAGTACTTC
v_call: TRBV12-5; d_call: -; clone_size: -; j_call: TRBJ1-5; cdr3_aa: CASGLVRRDSNQPQHF; cdr3_nt: TGTGCTAGTGGTTTGGTAAGGAGGGATAGCAATCAGCCCCAGCATTTT
v_call: TRBV6-5; d_call: TRBD1; clone_size: -; j_call: TRBJ2-1; cdr3_aa: CASIAPGQFYNEQFF; cdr3_nt: TGTGCCAGCATTGCCCCGGGACAGTTTTACAATGAGCAGTTCTTC
v_call: TRBV19; d_call: -; clone_size: -; j_call: TRBJ1-2; cdr3_aa: CASSIRRDNYGYTF; cdr3_nt: TGTGCCAGTAGTATCAGGCGCGATAACTATGGCTACACCTTC
v_call: TRBV5-1; d_call: -; clone_size: -; j_call: TRBJ2-2; cdr3_aa: CASSLDGSTGELFF; cdr3_nt: TGCGCCAGCAGCTTGGACGGGAGCACCGGGGAGCTGTTTTTT
v_call: TRBV28; d_call: -; clone_size: -; j_call: TRBJ1-1; cdr3_aa: CASTARWTEAFF; cdr3_nt: TGTGCCAGCACCGCGAGGTGGACTGAAGCTTTCTTT
v_call: TRBV6-5; d_call: -; clone_size: many; j_call: TRBJ1-1; cdr3_aa: CASSPYRDGTEAFF; cdr3_nt: TGTGCCAGCAGTCCCTACAGGGATGGCACTGAAGCTTTCTTT
v_call: TRBV7-9; d_call: -; clone_size: -; j_call: TRBJ2-3; cdr3_aa: CASSSTDTQYF; cdr3_nt: TGTGCCAGCAGCTCCACAGATACGCAGTATTTT
v_call: TRBV2; d_call: -; clone_size: -; j_call: TRBJ1-2; cdr3_aa: CASRSTTAPIGYTF; cdr3_nt: TGTGCCAGCAGATCGACAACGGCCCCCATTGGCTACACCTTC